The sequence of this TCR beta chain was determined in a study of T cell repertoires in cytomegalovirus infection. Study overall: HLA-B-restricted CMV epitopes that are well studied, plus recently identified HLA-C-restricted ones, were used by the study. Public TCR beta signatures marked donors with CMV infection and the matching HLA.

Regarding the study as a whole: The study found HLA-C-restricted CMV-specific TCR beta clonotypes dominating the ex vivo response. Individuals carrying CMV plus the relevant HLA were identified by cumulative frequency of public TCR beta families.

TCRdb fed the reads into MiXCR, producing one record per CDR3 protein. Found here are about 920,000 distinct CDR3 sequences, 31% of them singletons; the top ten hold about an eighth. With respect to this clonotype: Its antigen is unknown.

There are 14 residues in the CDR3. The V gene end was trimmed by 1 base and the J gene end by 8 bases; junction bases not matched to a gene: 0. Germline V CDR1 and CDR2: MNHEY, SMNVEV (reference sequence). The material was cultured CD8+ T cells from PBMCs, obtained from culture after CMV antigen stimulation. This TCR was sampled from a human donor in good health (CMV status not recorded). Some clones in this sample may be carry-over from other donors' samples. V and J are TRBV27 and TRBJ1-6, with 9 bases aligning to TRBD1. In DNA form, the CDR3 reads TGTGCCAGCAGTTTATGGACAGGGGATTCACCCCTCCACTTT. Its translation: CASSLWTGDSPLHF.